These T cell receptor beta chains were read from a single sample in a study of blood T cell repertoires in COVID-19. Using immunoSEQ multiplex PCR, the repertoire was profiled, and TCRdb retains in-frame clones only, with some absent. This table has roughly 150,000 clones, about three quarters appearing once. Material: peripheral blood. The receptors shown here come from a man between 60 and 75 years old with acute or convalescent COVID-19. The CDR3 runs from the conserved cysteine through the conserved F or W. The order of the fields is CDR3 DNA, CDR3 protein, V gene, J gene, D gene, clone size. D genes are given only for firm matches. Not every row has a clone size; where given, it reads once, few, many or a size class.

cdr3_nt: TGTGCCAGCAGCTTGGCAGGGTACCAAGAGACCCAGTACTTC
cdr3_aa: CASSLAGYQETQYF
v_call: TRBV5-5
j_call: TRBJ2-5
d_call: NA
clone_size: NA

cdr3_nt: TGTGCCAGTAGTACACCGGGACAGGGGGCTTCTGAAGCTTTCTTT
cdr3_aa: CASSTPGQGASEAFF
v_call: TRBV19
j_call: TRBJ1-1
d_call: TRBD1
clone_size: NA

cdr3_nt: TGCGCCAGCAGCCTCACGAGGTATCAGGGTGCCACTGAAGCTTTCTTT
cdr3_aa: CASSLTRYQGATEAFF
v_call: TRBV4-1
j_call: TRBJ1-1
d_call: NA
clone_size: NA

cdr3_nt: TGTGCCATCAGTGAGTCGACTAGCCAAGAGACCCAGTACTTC
cdr3_aa: CAISESTSQETQYF
v_call: TRBV10-3
j_call: TRBJ2-5
d_call: NA
clone_size: NA

cdr3_nt: TGTGCCACCAGTGACCCGACAGAGAACACCGGGGAGCTGTTTTTT
cdr3_aa: CATSDPTENTGELFF
v_call: TRBV24-1
j_call: TRBJ2-2
d_call: NA
clone_size: NA

cdr3_nt: TGTGCCACCAGTGATGCCGGGGTCGCCTACGAGCAGTACTTC
cdr3_aa: CATSDAGVAYEQYF
v_call: TRBV24-1
j_call: TRBJ2-7
d_call: NA
clone_size: NA

cdr3_nt: TGTGCCAGCAGTGCGGGACTAGACTACAATGAGCAGTTCTTC
cdr3_aa: CASSAGLDYNEQFF
v_call: TRBV2
j_call: TRBJ2-1
d_call: TRBD2
clone_size: NA

cdr3_nt: TGTGCCAGTAACCCGGGACAGGGGATAACTGAAGCTTTCTTT
cdr3_aa: CASNPGQGITEAFF
v_call: TRBV19
j_call: TRBJ1-1
d_call: TRBD1
clone_size: NA

cdr3_nt: TGTGCCAGCAGAGGACAGGGAACAAATTCACCCCTCCACTTT
cdr3_aa: CASRGQGTNSPLHF
v_call: TRBV7-2
j_call: TRBJ1-6
d_call: TRBD1
clone_size: once

cdr3_nt: TGTGCCACTCGGGACAGCTCCTCTCGGATTCAGTACTTC
cdr3_aa: CATRDSSSRIQYF
v_call: TRBV19
j_call: TRBJ2-4
d_call: TRBD1
clone_size: NA

cdr3_nt: TGTGCCAGCAGCGGGGCGGGGGGCCTCCAAGAGACCCAGTACTTC
cdr3_aa: CASSGAGGLQETQYF
v_call: TRBV9
j_call: TRBJ2-5
d_call: TRBD2
clone_size: NA

cdr3_nt: TGTGCCAGCAGCTTACTCGCGGGGGGAAGGAATGAGCAGTTCTTC
cdr3_aa: CASSLLAGGRNEQFF
v_call: TRBV7-3
j_call: TRBJ2-1
d_call: TRBD2
clone_size: NA

cdr3_nt: TGTGCCAGCAGTTACTCGGCAGGGGGAAATAATGAAAAACTGTTTTTT
cdr3_aa: CASSYSAGGNNEKLFF
v_call: TRBV6-5
j_call: TRBJ1-4
d_call: TRBD1
clone_size: NA

cdr3_nt: TGTGCCAGCAGTTACTCGAAAGTTAGATTAAATTCACCCCTCCACTTT
cdr3_aa: CASSYSKVRLNSPLHF
v_call: TRBV6-7
j_call: TRBJ1-6
d_call: NA
clone_size: few

cdr3_nt: TGTGCCAGCAGTGAAGCCGGGTTTACAGATACGCAGTATTTT
cdr3_aa: CASSEAGFTDTQYF
v_call: TRBV2
j_call: TRBJ2-3
d_call: NA
clone_size: few

cdr3_nt: TGTGCCAGCAGTCTGAGATATAATTCACCCCTCCACTTT
cdr3_aa: CASSLRYNSPLHF
v_call: TRBV6-5
j_call: TRBJ1-6
d_call: NA
clone_size: NA

cdr3_nt: TGTGCCAGCAGCTTAGGTGACAGTCGGGTTCTCTTC
cdr3_aa: CASSLGDSRVLF
v_call: TRBV7-2
j_call: TRBJ2-1
d_call: NA
clone_size: many

cdr3_nt: TGCGCCAGCAGCTTGGGCCAGTCCTACGAGCAGTACTTC
cdr3_aa: CASSLGQSYEQYF
v_call: TRBV5-1
j_call: TRBJ2-7
d_call: NA
clone_size: NA

cdr3_nt: TGTGCCAGCACCCTACAGGGGGCCGAGACCCAGTACTTC
cdr3_aa: CASTLQGAETQYF
v_call: TRBV12-3/TRBV12-4
j_call: TRBJ2-5
d_call: TRBD1
clone_size: NA

cdr3_nt: TGTGCCATCAGTGAGTCGACTTCGGTAGGGGCTGGGGCCAACGTCCTGACTTTC
cdr3_aa: CAISESTSVGAGANVLTF
v_call: TRBV10-3
j_call: TRBJ2-6
d_call: NA
clone_size: NA

cdr3_nt: TGTGCCATCAGTGAGTCGACGGGGGGCAACACAGATACGCAGTATTTT
cdr3_aa: CAISESTGGNTDTQYF
v_call: TRBV10-3
j_call: TRBJ2-3
d_call: NA
clone_size: NA

cdr3_nt: TGTGCCAGCACCCCAATTAAAGGGGACAGGGCCTACGAGCAGTACTTC
cdr3_aa: CASTPIKGDRAYEQYF
v_call: TRBV5-8
j_call: TRBJ2-7
d_call: TRBD1
clone_size: NA

cdr3_nt: TGTGCCAGCAGCTTAGATGGCGGGACCCCGATGGGTACGCAGTATTTT
cdr3_aa: CASSLDGGTPMGTQYF
v_call: TRBV7-2
j_call: TRBJ2-3
d_call: NA
clone_size: NA

cdr3_nt: TGTGCCAGCAGTTACGGGGGGTCCGGGGAGCTGTTTTTT
cdr3_aa: CASSYGGSGELFF
v_call: TRBV6-2/TRBV6-3
j_call: TRBJ2-2
d_call: NA
clone_size: NA

cdr3_nt: TGCGCCAGCAGCCTCGGCGGGACTGGAAACACCATATATTTT
cdr3_aa: CASSLGGTGNTIYF
v_call: TRBV5-1
j_call: TRBJ1-3
d_call: NA
clone_size: NA

cdr3_nt: TGTGCCAGCAGGGGGACAGGGATGAGCAATCAGCCCCAGCATTTT
cdr3_aa: CASRGTGMSNQPQHF
v_call: TRBV28
j_call: TRBJ1-5
d_call: TRBD1
clone_size: once

cdr3_nt: TGTGCCAGCAGTTACTCGAGGTCAGGGAACTATGGCTACACCTTC
cdr3_aa: CASSYSRSGNYGYTF
v_call: TRBV6-5
j_call: TRBJ1-2
d_call: NA
clone_size: NA

cdr3_nt: TGTGCCCGGGGGACAGCCTATAATTCACCCCTCCACTTT
cdr3_aa: CARGTAYNSPLHF
v_call: TRBV30
j_call: TRBJ1-6
d_call: TRBD1
clone_size: NA

cdr3_nt: TGTGCCAGCAGCCCCTGGCCCCAGGGCCGGAGCAATCAGCCCCAGCATTTT
cdr3_aa: CASSPWPQGRSNQPQHF
v_call: TRBV3-1/TRBV3-2
j_call: TRBJ1-5
d_call: NA
clone_size: NA

cdr3_nt: TGTGCCAGTAGTAACGGGAAAGACCGAATGCCCCAGCATTTT
cdr3_aa: CASSNGKDRMPQHF
v_call: TRBV19
j_call: TRBJ1-5
d_call: NA
clone_size: NA

cdr3_nt: TGTGCCAGCTCACCCCTCGTCGATCAGCCCCAGCATTTT
cdr3_aa: CASSPLVDQPQHF
v_call: TRBV18
j_call: TRBJ1-5
d_call: NA
clone_size: NA

cdr3_nt: TGCAGCGCTCTAGCGGGGCGGACCGGGGAGCTGTTTTTT
cdr3_aa: CSALAGRTGELFF
v_call: TRBV29-1
j_call: TRBJ2-2
d_call: TRBD2
clone_size: NA

cdr3_nt: TGTGCCAGCAGCTTCAGACAGGGAACCGGGGAGCTGTTTTTT
cdr3_aa: CASSFRQGTGELFF
v_call: TRBV5-4
j_call: TRBJ2-2
d_call: TRBD1
clone_size: NA

cdr3_nt: TGTGCCAGCAGCCAACTAGCGGGGGGGGGCACAGATACGCAGTATTTT
cdr3_aa: CASSQLAGGGTDTQYF
v_call: TRBV3-1/TRBV3-2
j_call: TRBJ2-3
d_call: TRBD2
clone_size: NA

cdr3_nt: TGTGCCAGCAGCCCTATCGACAGGTACGAGCAGTACTTC
cdr3_aa: CASSPIDRYEQYF
v_call: TRBV28
j_call: TRBJ2-7
d_call: NA
clone_size: NA

cdr3_nt: TGTGCCAGCAGTTTAATGGGGGGAGAGACCCAGTACTTC
cdr3_aa: CASSLMGGETQYF
v_call: TRBV27
j_call: TRBJ2-5
d_call: NA
clone_size: NA

cdr3_nt: TGTGCCAGCAGCTTCAGGGTTGGACAGGGGGATGGTTCTACTGAAGCTTTCTTT
cdr3_aa: CASSFRVGQGDGSTEAFF
v_call: TRBV7-8
j_call: TRBJ1-1
d_call: TRBD1
clone_size: NA

cdr3_nt: TGCGCCAGCAGCCAACGAGGACTAGCGGACTACAATGAGCAGTTCTTC
cdr3_aa: CASSQRGLADYNEQFF
v_call: TRBV4-1
j_call: TRBJ2-1
d_call: TRBD2
clone_size: NA

cdr3_nt: TGTGCCAGTAGTTTCCAGTCTGGAAACACCATATATTTT
cdr3_aa: CASSFQSGNTIYF
v_call: TRBV19
j_call: TRBJ1-3
d_call: NA
clone_size: NA

cdr3_nt: TGTGCCAGCAGCCGGGACAGGGGTATAAGGGGCTACACCTTC
cdr3_aa: CASSRDRGIRGYTF
v_call: TRBV6-5
j_call: TRBJ1-2
d_call: TRBD1
clone_size: NA

cdr3_nt: TGTGCCAGCAGTGATATGGGGCGGCGGAATACGCAGTATTTT
cdr3_aa: CASSDMGRRNTQYF
v_call: TRBV2
j_call: TRBJ2-3
d_call: NA
clone_size: NA

cdr3_nt: TGCGCCAGCAGCTTGCTCAGTTTAAGCTCCTACAATGAGCAGTTCTTC
cdr3_aa: CASSLLSLSSYNEQFF
v_call: TRBV5-1
j_call: TRBJ2-1
d_call: NA
clone_size: once

cdr3_nt: TGTGCCACCTGGGACAGGCTGAGCTATGGCTACACCTTC
cdr3_aa: CATWDRLSYGYTF
v_call: TRBV24-1
j_call: TRBJ1-2
d_call: TRBD1
clone_size: NA

cdr3_nt: TGTGCCAGCAAACAGGGGGGGATTGTGGAGACCCAGTACTTC
cdr3_aa: CASKQGGIVETQYF
v_call: TRBV7-2
j_call: TRBJ2-5
d_call: NA
clone_size: once

cdr3_nt: TGCGCCAGCAGCCAAGATCGGGGGGAGGAACAGCCCCAGCATTTT
cdr3_aa: CASSQDRGEEQPQHF
v_call: TRBV4-3
j_call: TRBJ1-5
d_call: NA
clone_size: NA

cdr3_nt: TGTGCCAGCAGTTCCGAGTACGAGCAGTACTTC
cdr3_aa: CASSSEYEQYF
v_call: TRBV28
j_call: TRBJ2-7
d_call: NA
clone_size: NA

cdr3_nt: TGCGCCAGCAGCCAAGATCAGGCGAAAGGGGGGGACGCTTTCTTT
cdr3_aa: CASSQDQAKGGDAFF
v_call: TRBV4-1
j_call: TRBJ1-1
d_call: NA
clone_size: NA